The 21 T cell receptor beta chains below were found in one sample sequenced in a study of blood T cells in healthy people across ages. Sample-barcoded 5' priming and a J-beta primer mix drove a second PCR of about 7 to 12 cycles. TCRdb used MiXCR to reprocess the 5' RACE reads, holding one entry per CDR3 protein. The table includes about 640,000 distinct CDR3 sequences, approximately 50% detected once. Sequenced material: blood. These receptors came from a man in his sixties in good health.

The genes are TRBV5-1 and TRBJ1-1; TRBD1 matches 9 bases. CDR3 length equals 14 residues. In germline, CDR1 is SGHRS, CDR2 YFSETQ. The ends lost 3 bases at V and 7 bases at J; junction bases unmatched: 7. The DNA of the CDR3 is TGCGCCAGCAGCTGGGGGGACAGGGCCAATGAAGCTTTCTTT. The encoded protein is CASSWGDRANEAFF.

The CDR3 DNA reads as TGTGCCAGCAGTTACTCTACCTACGAGCAGTACTTC. Translating gives CASSYSTYEQYF. The chain recombines TRBV6-2 or TRBV6-3 with TRBJ2-7, with no clear D. V was clipped by 0 bases and J by 2 bases, with 2 bases between them. The germline CDR1 and CDR2 sequences are MNHEY and SVGEGT. CDR3 length: 12 amino acids.

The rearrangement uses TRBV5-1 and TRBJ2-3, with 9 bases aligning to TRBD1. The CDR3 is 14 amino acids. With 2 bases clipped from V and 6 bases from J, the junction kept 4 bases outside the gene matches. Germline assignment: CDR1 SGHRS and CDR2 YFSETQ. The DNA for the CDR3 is TGCGCCAGCAGCTTCGGACAGGGGTACGATACGCAGTATTTT. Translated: CASSFGQGYDTQYF.

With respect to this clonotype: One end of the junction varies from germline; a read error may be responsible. CDR3 sequence reads: CACSYSMHGQETQYF. DNA for the CDR3: TGTGCCTGCAGTTACTCGATGCACGGACAAGAGACCCAGTACTTC. The chain has TRBV6-6 and TRBJ2-5; no definite D call. The CDR3 consists of 15 residues. Germline CDR1 MNHNY, CDR2 SVGAGI (reference sequence).

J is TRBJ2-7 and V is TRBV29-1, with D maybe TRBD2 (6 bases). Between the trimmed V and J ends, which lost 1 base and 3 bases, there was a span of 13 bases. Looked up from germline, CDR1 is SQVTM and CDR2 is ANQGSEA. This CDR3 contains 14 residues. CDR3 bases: TGCAGCGTTGAAGGGGGGGATTGGGGCTACGAGCAGTACTTC. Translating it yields CSVEGGDWGYEQYF.

Written as DNA, the CDR3 is TGCGCCAGCAGCCCTGTGGCCGGGACAGCAGGCTCCTACGAGCAGTACTTC. This translates into CASSPVAGTAGSYEQYF. The gene calls are TRBV4-1 and TRBJ2-7, with 7 bases identical to TRBD1. This CDR3 has 17 residues. Germline V gives CDR1 MGHRA, CDR2 YSYEKL. Unmatched junction bases numbered 12, after V lost 4 bases and J lost 0 bases.

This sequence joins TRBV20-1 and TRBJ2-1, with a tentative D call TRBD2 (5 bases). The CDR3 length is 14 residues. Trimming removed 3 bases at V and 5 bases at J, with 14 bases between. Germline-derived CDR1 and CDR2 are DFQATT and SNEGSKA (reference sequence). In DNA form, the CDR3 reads TGCAGTGCTAGGAGGTGGCAGGAGGACAATGAGCAGTTCTTC. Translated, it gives CSARRWQEDNEQFF.

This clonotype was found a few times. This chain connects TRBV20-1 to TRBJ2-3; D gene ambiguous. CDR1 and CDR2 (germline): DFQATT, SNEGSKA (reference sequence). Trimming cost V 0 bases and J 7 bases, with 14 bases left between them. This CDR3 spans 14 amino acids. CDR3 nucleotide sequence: TGCAGTGCTAGAGATGTGGTAGCCCGCAATACGCAGTATTTT. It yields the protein CSARDVVARNTQYF.

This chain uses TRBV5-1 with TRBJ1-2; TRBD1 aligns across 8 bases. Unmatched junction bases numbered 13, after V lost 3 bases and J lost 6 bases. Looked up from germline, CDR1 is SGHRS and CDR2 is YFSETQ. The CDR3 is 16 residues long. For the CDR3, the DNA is TGCGCCAGCAGCTCGGTCCCCCCCAGGGGGCGGGATGGCTACACCTTC. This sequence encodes CASSSVPPRGRDGYTF.

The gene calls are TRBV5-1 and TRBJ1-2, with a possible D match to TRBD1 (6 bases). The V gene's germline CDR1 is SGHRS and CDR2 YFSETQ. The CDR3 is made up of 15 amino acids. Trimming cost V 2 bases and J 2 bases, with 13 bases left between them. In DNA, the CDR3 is TGCGCCAGCAGCTTACTTCTGGACAGAAACTATGGCTACACCTTC. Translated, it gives CASSLLLDRNYGYTF.

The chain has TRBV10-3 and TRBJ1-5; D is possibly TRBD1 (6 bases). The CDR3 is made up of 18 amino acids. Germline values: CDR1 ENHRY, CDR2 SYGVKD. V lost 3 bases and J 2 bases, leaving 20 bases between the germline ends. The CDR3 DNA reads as TGTGCCATCAGTGATGGTCGCAGGGGAGGGGTTGGCAATCAGCCCCAGCATTTT. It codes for CAISDGRRGGVGNQPQHF.

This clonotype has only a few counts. CDR3 loop: CASTISAGHSPLHF. CDR3 nucleotides: TGTGCCAGCACCATCTCGGCAGGCCATTCACCCCTCCACTTT. This chain links TRBV7-9 with TRBJ1-6; D ambiguous. The germline V and J ends were trimmed by 7 bases and 8 bases, with 15 bases remaining between them. Germline CDR1 is SEHNR and CDR2 is FQNEAQ (reference sequence). This CDR3 comprises 14 residues.

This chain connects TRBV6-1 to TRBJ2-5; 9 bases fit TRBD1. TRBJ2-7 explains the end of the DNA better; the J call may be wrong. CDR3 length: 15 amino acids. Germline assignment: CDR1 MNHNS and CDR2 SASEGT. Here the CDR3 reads CASSESGTGFYEQYF. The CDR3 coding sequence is TGTGCCAGCAGTGAATCCGGGACAGGGTTCTACGAGCAGTACTTC.

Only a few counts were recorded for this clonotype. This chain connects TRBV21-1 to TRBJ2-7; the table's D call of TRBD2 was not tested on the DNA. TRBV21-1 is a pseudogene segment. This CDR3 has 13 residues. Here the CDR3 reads CASSPQSGSEQYF. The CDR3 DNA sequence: TGTGCCAGCAGCCCACAGTCCGGGTCCGAGCAGTACTTC.

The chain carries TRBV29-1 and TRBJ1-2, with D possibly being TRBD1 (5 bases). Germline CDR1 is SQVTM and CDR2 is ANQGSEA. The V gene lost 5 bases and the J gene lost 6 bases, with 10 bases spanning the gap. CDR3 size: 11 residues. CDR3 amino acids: CSVSGGDGYTF. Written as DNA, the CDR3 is TGCAGCGTTTCGGGGGGGGATGGCTACACCTTC.

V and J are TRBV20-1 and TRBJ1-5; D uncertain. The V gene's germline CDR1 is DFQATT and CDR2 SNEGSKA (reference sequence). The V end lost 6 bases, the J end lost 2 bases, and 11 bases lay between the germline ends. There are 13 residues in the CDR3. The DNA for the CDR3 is TGCAGTGCGCTTTGGCAACGCAATCAGCCCCAGCATTTT. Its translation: CSALWQRNQPQHF.

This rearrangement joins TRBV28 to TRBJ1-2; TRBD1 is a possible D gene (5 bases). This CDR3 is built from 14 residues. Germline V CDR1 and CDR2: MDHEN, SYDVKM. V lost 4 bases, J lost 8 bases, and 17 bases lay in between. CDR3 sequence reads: CASSSSSRWGGYTF. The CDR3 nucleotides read TGTGCCAGCAGTTCCTCCTCCCGATGGGGCGGCTACACCTTC.

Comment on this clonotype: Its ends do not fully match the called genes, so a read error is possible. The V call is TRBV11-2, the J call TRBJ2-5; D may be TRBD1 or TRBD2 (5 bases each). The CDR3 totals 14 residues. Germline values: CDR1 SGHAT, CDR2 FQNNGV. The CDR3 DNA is TGTGCCTGCAGCTCCCGGGGAGCAGGGGAGACCCAGTACTTC. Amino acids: CACSSRGAGETQYF.

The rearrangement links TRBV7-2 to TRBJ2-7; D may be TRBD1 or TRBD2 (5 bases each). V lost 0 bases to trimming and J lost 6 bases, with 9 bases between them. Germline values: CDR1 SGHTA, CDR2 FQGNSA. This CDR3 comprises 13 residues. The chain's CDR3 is CASSLAGVREQYF. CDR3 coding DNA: TGTGCCAGCAGCTTAGCGGGGGTGCGCGAGCAGTACTTC.

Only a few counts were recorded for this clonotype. CDR3 region: CASSGGGTPATNEKLFF. The CDR3 coding sequence is TGCGCCAGCAGCGGCGGGGGGACGCCCGCAACTAATGAAAAACTGTTTTTT. The chain combines TRBV5-1 with TRBJ1-4; D is perhaps TRBD1 (5 bases). Germline loops: CDR1 SGHRS, CDR2 YFSETQ. The V gene lost 4 bases and the J gene lost 0 bases, with 16 bases spanning the gap. CDR3 length: 17 amino acids. Full variable domain (missing parts from reference TRBV5-1 and TRBJ1-4): KAGVTQTPRYLIKTRGQQVTLSCSPISGHRSVSWYQQTPGQGLQFLFEYFSETQRNKGNFPGRFSGRQFSNSRSEMNVSTLELGDSALYLCASSGGGTPATNEKLFFGSGTQLSVL.

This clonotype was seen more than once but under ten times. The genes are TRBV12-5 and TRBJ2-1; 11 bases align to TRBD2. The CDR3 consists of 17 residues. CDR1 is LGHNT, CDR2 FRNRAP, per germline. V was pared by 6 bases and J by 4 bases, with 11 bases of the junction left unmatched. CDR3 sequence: CASGDTRTSGYYNEQFF. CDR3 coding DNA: TGTGCTAGTGGCGATACTCGGACTAGCGGGTATTACAATGAGCAGTTCTTC. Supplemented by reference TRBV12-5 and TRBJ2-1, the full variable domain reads DARVTQTPRHKVTEMGQEVTMRCQPILGHNTVFWYRQTMMQGLELLAYFRNRAPLDDSGMPKDRFSAEMPDATLATLKIQPSEPRDSAVYFCASGDTRTSGYYNEQFFGPGTRLTVL.